Listed here is a single T cell receptor beta chain. What it binds is unknown. The sample belongs to a study of cytomegalovirus exposure and HLA in healthy donors. Study-wide points: Some public TCRs appeared in many individuals, while most sequences were rare. Cytomegalovirus status was reportedly diagnosed by the classifier with high specificity and sensitivity. Within the 120 or so validation repertoires, first-cohort TCR clusters tended to co-occur, according to a later analysis. Among TCR beta chains, those listed as cytomegalovirus-associated numbered over 150.

CDR3 length: 14 amino acids. The V end was cut by 5 bases, the J end by 7 bases, with 17 bases between. Germline CDR1 reads LNHDA; CDR2 reads SQIVND (reference sequence). This table comes from immunoSEQ multiplex PCR, and its TCRdb copy is limited to in-frame clones, with some not included. The table lists approximately 170,000 clones, around 85% of them singletons, with approximately 16% in the top ten. The clonotype comes from a man aged 18 to 30 in good health and CMV-seropositive. Sequencing was performed on PBMCs. The chain combines TRBV19 with TRBJ2-5; D may be TRBD2 (7 bases). CDR3 nucleotide sequence: TGTGCCAGTAGTCCTGGGGCGGGGGCTGTGACCCAGTACTTC. It is translated as CASSPGAGAVTQYF.